This T cell receptor beta chain was sequenced for a study of blood T cell repertoires in COVID-19 (dated by TCRdb to between 2020 and 2021). Regarding the research as a whole: Samples from collaborators originated in the United States, Italy and Spain and spanned both the acute and convalescent phases of COVID-19. Samples came from the ongoing ImmuneRACE study (first 160 participants) plus 1,254 subjects from 6 global collaborators. The repertoires were released in a freely available public database intended as a resource for research on the immune response to SARS-CoV-2. A de-identified subject ID, COVID-19 status, age in years and sex were almost always included in the sample metadata. Where HLA class I and class II types were available, the types were taken from metadata supplied by the sample provider, not from assay-based typing. Subjects who had been exposed to COVID-19, were actively infected with it, or had recovered from it provided the deeply sampled blood TCRbeta repertoires that made up the dataset. The prospective study material was composed of cDNA or gDNA derived from T cells, B-cell-depleted T cells, or PBMCs. Findings and caveats that apply to the study as a whole: The quantity of clinical and demographic metadata differed by source and by participant and was supplied without curation.

Germline trimming amounts to 0 bases on V and 2 bases on J, with 12 as the count of junction bases outside the gene matches. The CDR3, cysteine through phenylalanine, is 17 amino acids long. The read is trimmed to its CDR3 DNA, 51 bases read in frame from base 1. CDR1 SQVTM and CDR2 ANQGSEA were looked up in the germline V gene. On this clone: Its antigen is not yet known. No quality values exist for individual bases; no much larger clone is one base distant.

Whole blood was collected in K2EDTA tubes by collaborating institutions according to the institutions' own protocols. For TCRbeta analysis, collaborators shipped samples as frozen whole blood, isolated PBMCs, or DNA extracted from either of those sample types. TCRbeta CDR3 regions were amplified from genomic DNA using the immunoSEQ Assay, a bias-controlled multiplex PCR. The paper's data handling went like this. The number of nucleated cells in each sample was estimated from the amplification of reference gene primers within the assay. To quantify the absolute abundance of each unique TCRbeta CDR3 rearrangement, sequence reads were collapsed and filtered. For each sample, productive Simpson clonality was calculated as the square root of Simpson's diversity index across productive rearrangements. This is the immuneACCESS table as TCRdb keeps it, with only in-frame sequences that have V and J called. A part of the clones is gone; compared with another copy, unresolved V genes explain less than half, and the rest is unexplained. The DNA was the basis for D and trimming; V, J and clone size are from that table. This sample lists 150,000 to 170,000 clones; 76% were detected once. In total, the top ten clones hold around 3.5% of the sample.

The TCR comes from a woman aged 80 or over with acute or convalescent COVID-19. The receptor chain draws on TRBV29-1 and TRBJ2-5, and TRBD1 matches 7 of the central bases. Sequences were obtained from peripheral blood. The bases are TGCAGCGTTGAAGACCTCCGGGACAGCGATTTACAAGAGACCCAGTACTTC. This yields the protein CSVEDLRDSDLQETQYF. The CDR3, completed at both ends by the reference TRBV29-1 and TRBJ2-5 genes, gives the full variable domain SAVISQKPSRDICQRGTSLTIQCQVDSQVTMMFWYRQQPGQSLTLIATANQGSEATYESGFVIDKFPISRPNLTFSTLTVSNMSPEDSSIYLCSVEDLRDSDLQETQYFGPGTRLLVL.